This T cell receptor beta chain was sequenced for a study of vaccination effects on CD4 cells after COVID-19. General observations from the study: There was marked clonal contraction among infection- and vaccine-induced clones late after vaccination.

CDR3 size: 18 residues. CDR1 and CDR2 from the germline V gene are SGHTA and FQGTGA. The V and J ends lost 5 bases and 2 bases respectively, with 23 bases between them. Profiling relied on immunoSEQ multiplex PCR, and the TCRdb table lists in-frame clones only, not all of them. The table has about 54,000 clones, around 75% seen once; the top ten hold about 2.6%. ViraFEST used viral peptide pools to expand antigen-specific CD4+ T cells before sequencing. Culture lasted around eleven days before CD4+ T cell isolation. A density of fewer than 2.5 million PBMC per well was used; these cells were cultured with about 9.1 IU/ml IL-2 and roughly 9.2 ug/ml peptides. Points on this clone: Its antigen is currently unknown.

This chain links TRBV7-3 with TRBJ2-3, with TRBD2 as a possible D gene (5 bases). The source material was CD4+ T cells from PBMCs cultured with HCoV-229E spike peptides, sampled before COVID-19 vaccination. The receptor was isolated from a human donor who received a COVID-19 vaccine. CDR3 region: CASSDHGLRESDTDTQYF. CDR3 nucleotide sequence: TGTGCCAGCAGCGACCATGGCCTGAGGGAGTCGGACACAGATACGCAGTATTTT.